This TCR beta chain is drawn from a study of cytomegalovirus exposure and HLA in healthy donors. V lost 5 bases, J lost 3 bases, and 16 bases lay in between. Per the germline V gene, CDR1 is MNHEY and CDR2 is SMNVEV (reference sequence). CDR3 length: 15 residues. It was with 60 Vbeta and 13 Jbeta primers that the PCR ran. Method: immunoSEQ multiplex PCR; TCRdb's copy keeps in-frame clones and lacks some. The sample has 90,000 to 120,000 clones, around 80% seen once. This sequence joins TRBV27 and TRBJ1-1; D unresolved. The sequencing input was PBMCs. The origin of this receptor is a man younger than 45 in good health and CMV-seropositive. CDR3 sequence: CASSLQLPEYTEAFF. The CDR3 region has the DNA TGTGCCAGCAGTCTACAGCTACCGGAATACACTGAAGCTTTCTTT.